The clone carrying this TCR beta chain was observed at least ten times. As yet, its antigen is unknown. The sample is drawn from a study of metastatic and nonmetastatic thyroid tumors. Study-wide results and limits: In both blood and tumor samples, TCR beta diversity was reported significantly higher for malignant than benign nodules.

The germline CDR1 and CDR2 sequences are MDHEN and SYDVKM. V shed 5 bases and J shed 9 bases, with 10 bases lying between them. The CDR3 has 12 residues. TCRdb called clones again from the PCR reads with MiXCR. The sample records 45,000 to 60,000 clones, over 15% being singletons. Not a single patient had been given any form of treatment at any point before undergoing thyroid surgery. The sequenced sample consisted of blood. This clonotype was obtained from a female donor with papillary thyroid cancer or a benign thyroid nodule (not recorded which). Some clones in this sample may be carry-over from other donors' samples. This chain joins TRBV28 and TRBJ2-2, with D hard to call. The CDR3 DNA is TGTGCCAGCAGTATTAGATCCAGGGAGCTGTTTTTT. Amino acid sequence: CASSIRSRELFF.